This TCR beta chain was captured in a study of T cells in Graves' hyperthyroidism and ophthalmopathy. RNA transcripts gave rise to amplified TCR beta CDR3 regions. TCR CDR3 regions were first amplified by RT-PCR with HTBI primers. TCRdb re-analysed the multiplex PCR reads in MiXCR, keeping a single row per CDR3 protein. Seen here are roughly 290,000 distinct CDR3 sequences, approximately 12% observed once, and the top ten hold almost 8%. This clonotype was found many times. CDR3 length equals 15 residues. CDR1 is SGHNT and CDR2 is YENEEA in the germline V gene. V lost 1 base and J lost 1, with 10 bases in between.

The receptor comes from a woman younger than 45 with Graves' hyperthyroidism that later progressed to Graves' ophthalmopathy. The rearrangement links TRBV11-3 to TRBJ1-1; D is undetermined. Sequences were obtained from blood. The CDR3 loop reads CASSLGGGGNTEAFF. CDR3 nucleotide sequence: TGTGCCAGCAGCTTAGGGGGAGGTGGGAACACTGAAGCTTTCTTT.